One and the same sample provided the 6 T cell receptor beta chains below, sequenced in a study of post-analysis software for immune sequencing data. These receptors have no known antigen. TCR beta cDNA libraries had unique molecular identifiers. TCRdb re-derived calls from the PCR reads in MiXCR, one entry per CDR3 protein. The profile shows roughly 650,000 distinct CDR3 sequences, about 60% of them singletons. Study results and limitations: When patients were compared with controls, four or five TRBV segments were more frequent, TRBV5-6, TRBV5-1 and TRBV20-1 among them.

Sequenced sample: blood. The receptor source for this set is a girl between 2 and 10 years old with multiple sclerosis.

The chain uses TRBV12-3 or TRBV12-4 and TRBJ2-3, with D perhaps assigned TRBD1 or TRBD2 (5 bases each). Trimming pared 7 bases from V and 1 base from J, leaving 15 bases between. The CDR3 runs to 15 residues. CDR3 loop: CASNSRGSGTDTQYF. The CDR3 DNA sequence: TGTGCCAGCAACTCCCGGGGCAGCGGCACAGATACGCAGTATTTT.

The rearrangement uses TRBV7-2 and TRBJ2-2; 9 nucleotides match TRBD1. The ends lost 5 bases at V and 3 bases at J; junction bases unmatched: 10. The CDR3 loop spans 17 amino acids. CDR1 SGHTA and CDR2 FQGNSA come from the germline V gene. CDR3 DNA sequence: TGTGCCAGCAGCATCTGGGACAGGGTTCAGGACACCGGGGAGCTGTTTTTT. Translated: CASSIWDRVQDTGELFF.

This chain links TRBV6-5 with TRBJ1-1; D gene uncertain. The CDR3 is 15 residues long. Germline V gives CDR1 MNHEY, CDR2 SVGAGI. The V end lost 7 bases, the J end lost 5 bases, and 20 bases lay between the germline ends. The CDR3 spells CASNHLARVRTEAFF. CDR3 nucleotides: TGTGCCAGCAACCACCTTGCAAGGGTTAGGACTGAAGCTTTCTTT.

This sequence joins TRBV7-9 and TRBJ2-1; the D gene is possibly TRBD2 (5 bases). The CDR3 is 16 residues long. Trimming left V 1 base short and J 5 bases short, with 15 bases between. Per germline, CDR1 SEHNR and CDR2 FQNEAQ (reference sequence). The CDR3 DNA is TGTGCCAGCAGCTTAGGTGTGGAGGTCCCCCACAATGAGCAGTTCTTC. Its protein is CASSLGVEVPHNEQFF.

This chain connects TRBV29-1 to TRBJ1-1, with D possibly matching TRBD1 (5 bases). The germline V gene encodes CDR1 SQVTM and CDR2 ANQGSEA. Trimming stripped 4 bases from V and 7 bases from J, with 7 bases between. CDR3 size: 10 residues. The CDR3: CSVAGGEAFF. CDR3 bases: TGCAGCGTTGCTGGGGGTGAAGCTTTCTTT. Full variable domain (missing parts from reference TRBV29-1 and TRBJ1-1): SAVISQKPSRDICQRGTSLTIQCQVDSQVTMMFWYRQQPGQSLTLIATANQGSEATYESGFVIDKFPISRPNLTFSTLTVSNMSPEDSSIYLCSVAGGEAFFGQGTRLTVV.

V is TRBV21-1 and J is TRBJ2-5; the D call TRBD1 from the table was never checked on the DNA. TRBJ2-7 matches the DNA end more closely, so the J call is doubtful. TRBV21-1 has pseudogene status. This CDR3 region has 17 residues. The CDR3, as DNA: TGTGCCAGCAGCAAAGGCGCGGTTAGGGCAGTTCGTCCCGAGCAGTACTTC. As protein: CASSKGAVRAVRPEQYF.